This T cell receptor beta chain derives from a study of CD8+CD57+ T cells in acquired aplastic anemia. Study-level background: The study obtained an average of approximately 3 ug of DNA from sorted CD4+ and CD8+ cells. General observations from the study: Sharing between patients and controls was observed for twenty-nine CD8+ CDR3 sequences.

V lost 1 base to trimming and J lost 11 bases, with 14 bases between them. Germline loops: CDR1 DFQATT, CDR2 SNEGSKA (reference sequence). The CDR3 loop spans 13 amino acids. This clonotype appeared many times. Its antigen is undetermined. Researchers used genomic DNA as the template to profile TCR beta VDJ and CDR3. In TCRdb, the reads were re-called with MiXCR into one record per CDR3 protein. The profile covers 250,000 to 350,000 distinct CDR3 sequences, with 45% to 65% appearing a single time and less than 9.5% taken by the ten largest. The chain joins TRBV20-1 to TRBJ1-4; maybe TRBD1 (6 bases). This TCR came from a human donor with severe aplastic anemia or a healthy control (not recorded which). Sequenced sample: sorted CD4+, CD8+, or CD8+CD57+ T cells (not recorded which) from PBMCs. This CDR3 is CSARGGGAGKLFF. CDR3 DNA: TGCAGTGCTAGAGGCGGGGGGGCTGGGAAACTGTTTTTT.